This T cell receptor (beta chain) was retrieved from a study of T cell responses to AZD1222 COVID-19 vaccine. Regarding the study as a whole: Most donors were white British, females outnumbered males, and clonal diversity was possibly underestimated.

Some clones are missing from TCRdb's copy, which holds only in-frame ones; the method was immunoSEQ multiplex PCR. This repertoire shows around 120,000 clones, over 80% found once; its top ten account for around 15%. The CDR3 has 14 amino acids. Germline trimming cut 7 bases from V and 5 bases from J; bases unmatched to any gene: 11. Germline-derived CDR1 and CDR2 are MNHEY and SVGAGI. Notes on this clone: Its antigen is not identified.

The source is an adult in good health. Sequencing used peripheral blood, obtained on day 0 of AZD1222 vaccination. The genes are TRBV6-5 and TRBJ2-7, with 7 nucleotides matching TRBD1. CDR3 in DNA: TGTGCCAGCAACAAAGGGGACAGTCTCCACGAGCAGTACTTC. Encoded protein: CASNKGDSLHEQYF.